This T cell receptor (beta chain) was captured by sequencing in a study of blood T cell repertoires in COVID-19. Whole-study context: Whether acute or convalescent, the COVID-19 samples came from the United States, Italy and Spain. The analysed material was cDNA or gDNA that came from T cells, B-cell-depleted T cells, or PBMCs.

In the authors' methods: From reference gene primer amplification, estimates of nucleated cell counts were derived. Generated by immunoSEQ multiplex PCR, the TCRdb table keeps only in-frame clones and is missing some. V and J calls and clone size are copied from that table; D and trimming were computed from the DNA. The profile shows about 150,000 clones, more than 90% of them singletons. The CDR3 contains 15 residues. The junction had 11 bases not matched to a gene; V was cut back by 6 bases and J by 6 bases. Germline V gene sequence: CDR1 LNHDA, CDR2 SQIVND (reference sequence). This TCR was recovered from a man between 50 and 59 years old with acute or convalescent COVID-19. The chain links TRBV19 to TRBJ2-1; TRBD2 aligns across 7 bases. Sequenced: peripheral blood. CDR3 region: CASSTSGTASNEQFF. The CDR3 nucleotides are TGTGCCAGTAGCACAAGCGGGACGGCCTCCAATGAGCAGTTCTTC.